What follows are 32 T cell receptor beta chains derived from one specimen sequenced in a study of blood T cell repertoires in COVID-19. This table comes from immunoSEQ multiplex PCR, and its TCRdb copy is limited to in-frame clones, with some not included. Of a few hundred thousand clones listed, 82% were seen once; the top ten hold around 8%. The sample comprised peripheral blood. The receptors here all came from a woman older than 75 with COVID-19, enrolled during active disease.

The J gene is TRBJ1-1, the V gene TRBV6-5, with a weak D call TRBD1 (5 bases). The CDR3 runs to 13 residues. The V and J ends lost 7 bases and 6 bases respectively, with 15 bases between them. Germline CDR1 MNHEY, CDR2 SVGAGI. This CDR3 reads CASIIFQGAEAFF. The CDR3 coding sequence is TGTGCCAGCATCATATTCCAGGGCGCTGAAGCTTTCTTT.

The V gene is TRBV6-6, the J gene TRBJ1-5; tentatively, D is TRBD1 (6 bases). Between the trimmed V and J ends, which lost 6 bases and 4 bases, there was a span of 16 bases. Per germline, CDR1 MNHNY and CDR2 SVGAGI (reference sequence). The CDR3 consists of 15 residues. The CDR3 is CASRDQGQGNQPQHF. The DNA for the CDR3 is TGTGCCAGCAGAGACCAGGGGCAGGGGAATCAGCCCCAGCATTTT.

V and J are TRBV7-3 and TRBJ1-1, with D unclear. Trimming stripped 5 bases from V and 4 bases from J, with 23 bases between. The V gene's germline CDR1 is SGHTA and CDR2 FQGTGA. This CDR3 comprises 17 residues. DNA for the CDR3: TGTGCCAGCAGCCCTCTTAGGTGGACGGGAAAGGGCACTGAAGCTTTCTTT. Translating gives CASSPLRWTGKGTEAFF. The full variable domain, rest sourced from reference TRBV7-3 and TRBJ1-1, is GAGVSQTPSNKVTEKGKYVELRCDPISGHTALYWYRQSLGQGPEFLIYFQGTGAADDSGLPNDRFFAVRPEGSVSTLKIQRTERGDSAVYLCASSPLRWTGKGTEAFFGQGTRLTVV.

V usage is TRBV18 and J usage is TRBJ1-3, with TRBD1 matching 8 bases. V shed 4 bases and J 4 bases; nucleotides not matched to a gene: 9. The CDR3 is 16 residues long. CDR1 and CDR2 (germline): KGHSH, LQKENI. CDR3 region: CASSLSGQVMGNTIYF. For the CDR3, the DNA is TGTGCCAGCTCACTGTCGGGACAGGTCATGGGAAACACCATATATTTT. Supplemented by reference TRBV18 and TRBJ1-3, the full variable domain reads NAGVMQNPRHLVRRRGQEARLRCSPMKGHSHVYWYRQLPEEGLKFMVYLQKENIIDESGMPKERFSAEFPKEGPSILRIQQVVRGDSAAYFCASSLSGQVMGNTIYFGEGSWLTVV.

The chain links TRBV7-2 to TRBJ1-5, with D perhaps TRBD1 (6 bases). V was pared by 4 bases and J by 7 bases, with 14 bases between. Germline V lookup: CDR1 SGHTA, CDR2 FQGNSA. The CDR3 is made up of 14 amino acids. In nucleotides, the CDR3 is TGTGCCAGCAGCTCACAGGGTACTTACCAGCCCCAGCATTTT. As protein: CASSSQGTYQPQHF.

The V call is TRBV19, the J call TRBJ2-1, with TRBD2 matching 9 bases. Unmatched junction bases numbered 5, after V lost 8 bases and J lost 3 bases. The CDR3 length is 14 residues. CDR1 is LNHDA and CDR2 is SQIVND in the germline V gene (reference sequence). The CDR3 bases are TGTGCCAGTGGCTCAGCGGGGGGCTACAATGAGCAGTTCTTC. Residues: CASGSAGGYNEQFF.

This clone occurred a few times. The V and J genes are TRBV2 and TRBJ1-2, with D unclear. V was pared by 3 bases and J by 4 bases, with 6 bases between. The CDR3 covers 12 residues. CDR1 is SNHLY and CDR2 is FYNNEI in the germline V gene. The CDR3 loop reads CASSDTVYGYTF. The CDR3 DNA sequence: TGTGCCAGCAGTGACACAGTCTATGGCTACACCTTC. Full variable domain (outside the CDR3, taken from reference TRBV2 and TRBJ1-2): EPEVTQTPSHQVTQMGQEVILRCVPISNHLYFYWYRQILGQKVEFLVSFYNNEISEKSEIFDDQFSVERPDGSNFTLKIRSTKLEDSAMYFCASSDTVYGYTFGSGTRLTVV.

The genes are TRBV5-1 and TRBJ1-1; 10 positions agree with TRBD1. The CDR3 extends over 16 amino acids. Germline CDR1 SGHRS, CDR2 YFSETQ. Germline trimming cut 4 bases from V and 1 base from J; bases unmatched to any gene: 7. For the CDR3, the DNA is TGCGCCAGCAGCAGAGACAGGGGGCAGGGGAACACTGAAGCTTTCTTT. It encodes CASSRDRGQGNTEAFF.

The rearrangement joins TRBV7-6 to TRBJ1-2; maybe TRBD1 (6 bases). V was trimmed by 3 bases and J by 12 bases, leaving 17 bases between them. The CDR3 consists of 13 residues. Germline V CDR1 and CDR2: SGHVS, FNYEAQ. The CDR3 coding sequence is TGTGCCAGCAGCTTGGGGCAGGGGCGCAAACACACCTTC. This encodes CASSLGQGRKHTF. Together with reference TRBV7-6 and TRBJ1-2, the CDR3 gives the full variable domain: GAGVSQSPRYKVTKRGQDVALRCDPISGHVSLYWYRQALGQGPEFLTYFNYEAQQDKSGLPNDRFSAERPEGSISTLTIQRTEQRDSAMYRCASSLGQGRKHTFGSGTRLTVV.

This clone came up many times. This chain uses TRBV4-3 with TRBJ2-7; 13 nucleotides line up with TRBD2. The CDR3 contains 16 residues. V lost 0 bases and J lost 7; bases outside the gene matches: 6. CDR1 LGHNA and CDR2 YSLEER come from the germline V gene. CDR3 sequence (DNA): TGCGCCAGCAGCCAAGAATATGCGGGACTAGCGGGAGAGCAGTACTTC. Its translation is CASSQEYAGLAGEQYF.

This sequence joins TRBV5-1 and TRBJ2-7; 8 bases fit TRBD2. The germline V gene has CDR1 SGHRS and CDR2 YFSETQ. CDR3 size: 15 residues. After removal of 0 bases from V and 2 bases from J, the junction contained 4 bases not matched to a gene. CDR3 nucleotides: TGCGCCAGCAGCTTGGCCGGGAGGGCCCCCTACGAGCAGTACTTC. Protein: CASSLAGRAPYEQYF.

The V gene is TRBV2, the J gene TRBJ1-2; 10 nucleotides agree with TRBD1. V lost 5 bases to trimming and J lost 5 bases; unmatched junction nucleotides: 8. Germline loops: CDR1 SNHLY, CDR2 FYNNEI. This CDR3 contains 15 residues. In nucleotides, the CDR3 is TGTGCCAGCAGTATCCGGACAGGGGGATTTTATGGCTACACCTTC. Translated, it gives CASSIRTGGFYGYTF.

The gene calls are TRBV18 and TRBJ1-2; 9 bases line up with TRBD1. The CDR3 is 12 amino acids. Trimming cost V 5 bases and J 6 bases; bases outside gene matches: 1. Per the germline V gene, CDR1 is KGHSH and CDR2 is LQKENI. The CDR3 DNA sequence: TGTGCCAGCTCAAGGGACAGGGATGGCTACACCTTC. Translated: CASSRDRDGYTF. Variable domain in full (rest from reference TRBV18 and TRBJ1-2): NAGVMQNPRHLVRRRGQEARLRCSPMKGHSHVYWYRQLPEEGLKFMVYLQKENIIDESGMPKERFSAEFPKEGPSILRIQQVVRGDSAAYFCASSRDRDGYTFGSGTRLTVV.

This rearrangement joins TRBV9 to TRBJ2-2; 8 bases are shared with TRBD1. Trimming cost V 1 base and J 3 bases; bases outside gene matches: 2. The germline V gene encodes CDR1 SGDLS and CDR2 YYNGEE. This CDR3 region has 15 residues. CDR3 coding DNA: TGTGCCAGCAGCGTACACAGGGGGGACACCGGGGAGCTGTTTTTT. Its translation is CASSVHRGDTGELFF.

The genes are TRBV7-2 and TRBJ2-2; 9 nucleotides align to TRBD1. The CDR3 sequence is 17 residues long. CDR1 is SGHTA and CDR2 is FQGNSA in the germline V gene. Trimming took 1 base from V and 4 from J; bases not matched to a gene: 7. The CDR3 loop reads CASSLGTGVLGTGELFF. The CDR3 DNA follows: TGTGCCAGCAGCTTAGGGACAGGGGTCTTGGGCACCGGGGAGCTGTTTTTT.

Many counts were recorded for this clone. This chain joins TRBV7-9 and TRBJ1-1, with D tentatively TRBD1 (6 bases). The CDR3 length is 17 residues. With 4 bases removed from V and 5 bases from J, the gap between germline ends came to 23 bases. Germline V CDR1 and CDR2: SEHNR, FQNEAQ (reference sequence). CDR3 residues: CASSSTGVSMVGTEAFF. The CDR3, as DNA: TGTGCCAGCAGCTCGACAGGAGTATCGATGGTGGGGACTGAAGCTTTCTTT.

V and J are TRBV25-1 and TRBJ2-5; TRBD2 aligns across 11 bases. V lost 2 bases, J lost 4 bases, and 9 bases stayed unmatched. There are 17 residues in the CDR3. Germline-derived CDR1 and CDR2 are MGHDK and SYGVNS. CDR3 in DNA: TGTGCCAGCAGTGAACAGGGGACTAGCGGTCTCGGAGAGACCCAGTACTTC. Protein: CASSEQGTSGLGETQYF.

The V gene is TRBV5-1, the J gene TRBJ2-7, with TRBD2 identical over 8 bases. The germline CDR1 and CDR2 sequences are SGHRS and YFSETQ. After removal of 2 bases from V and 0 bases from J, the junction contained 1 base not matched to a gene. CDR3 length: 14 amino acids. CDR3 bases: TGCGCCAGCAGCTTTAGCGGGGTCTCCTACGAGCAGTACTTC. Translation: CASSFSGVSYEQYF. Full variable domain (remainder filled in from reference TRBV5-1 and TRBJ2-7): KAGVTQTPRYLIKTRGQQVTLSCSPISGHRSVSWYQQTPGQGLQFLFEYFSETQRNKGNFPGRFSGRQFSNSRSEMNVSTLELGDSALYLCASSFSGVSYEQYFGPGTRLTVT.

The chain recombines TRBV3-1 (or the pseudogene TRBV3-2) with TRBJ2-2; D might be TRBD1 (6 bases). Trimming left V 4 bases short and J 1 base short, with 16 bases between. Per germline, CDR1 LGHDT and CDR2 YNNKEL (reference sequence). The CDR3 is 17 residues long. In DNA, the CDR3 is TGTGCCAGCAGCCCCCGGTTGACAGGATTGAACACCGGGGAGCTGTTTTTT. Residues: CASSPRLTGLNTGELFF.

The chain couples TRBV3-1 (or the pseudogene TRBV3-2) to TRBJ2-4; D perhaps matches TRBD2 (6 bases). Looked up from germline, CDR1 is LGHDT and CDR2 is YNNKEL (reference sequence). The V end was cut by 5 bases, the J end by 1 base, with 9 bases between. This CDR3 comprises 14 residues. This chain's CDR3 is CASSEGGAKNIQYF. The CDR3 DNA reads as TGTGCCAGCAGCGAGGGAGGTGCCAAAAACATTCAGTACTTC.

The V and J genes are TRBV29-1 and TRBJ1-4, with D maybe TRBD1 (5 bases). Germline V lookup: CDR1 SQVTM, CDR2 ANQGSEA. The CDR3 runs to 14 residues. V was cut by 0 bases and J by 8 bases, with 13 bases left in between. The CDR3 reads CSVEEGGIREKLFF. CDR3 sequence (DNA): TGCAGCGTTGAAGAGGGGGGTATCCGAGAAAAACTGTTTTTT.

The rearrangement links TRBV7-2 to TRBJ2-6; D remains ambiguous. The germline V and J ends were trimmed by 3 bases and 0 bases, with 6 bases remaining between them. Germline V lookup: CDR1 SGHTA, CDR2 FQGNSA. CDR3 length equals 15 residues. CDR3 sequence: CASSFPFSGANVLTF. In nucleotides, the CDR3 is TGTGCCAGCAGCTTCCCGTTCTCTGGGGCCAACGTCCTGACTTTC. Based on the CDR3 plus reference TRBV7-2 and TRBJ2-6, the full variable domain is GAGVSQSPSNKVTEKGKDVELRCDPISGHTALYWYRQSLGQGLEFLIYFQGNSAPDKSGLPSDRFSAERTGGSVSTLTIQRTQQEDSAVYLCASSFPFSGANVLTFGAGSRLTVL.

This clone was counted once. Its ends do not fully match the called genes, so a read error is possible. The gene calls are TRBV6-1 and TRBJ2-3; 10 bases are a match to TRBD1. Per germline, CDR1 MNHNS and CDR2 SASEGT. The CDR3 consists of 16 residues. CDR3 bases: TGTGCCAGCGGTGAAGCAAATCGGGACAGGGGAGATACGCAGTATTTT. This sequence encodes CASGEANRDRGDTQYF.

This clone was seen just once. This chain connects TRBV11-2 to TRBJ1-1; D not certain. V shed 1 base and J shed 7 bases, with 13 bases lying between them. Germline CDR1 and CDR2: SGHAT and FQNNGV. The CDR3 totals 14 residues. CDR3 DNA: TGTGCCAGCAGCTTAGGGATGGTCAGCGGTGAAGCTTTCTTT. Translating it yields CASSLGMVSGEAFF. The variable domain in full, with the rest retrieved from reference TRBV11-2 and TRBJ1-1, is EAGVAQSPRYKIIEKRQSVAFWCNPISGHATLYWYQQILGQGPKLLIQFQNNGVVDDSQLPKDRFSAERLKGVDSTLKIQPAKLEDSAVYLCASSLGMVSGEAFFGQGTRLTVV.

This chain joins TRBV6-4 and TRBJ1-3; D not certain. The CDR3 extends over 15 amino acids. The ends were cut back, 6 bases at V and 3 bases at J, with 15 bases in the middle. Germline CDR1 and CDR2: MRHNA and SNTAGT. The CDR3 here is CASRLGMRLGNTIYF. The CDR3 DNA is TGTGCCAGCAGGCTCGGGATGCGGCTTGGAAACACCATATATTTT.

The CDR3 protein is CASSLDGTGLDGYTF. The CDR3 nucleotides read TGTGCCAGCAGCTTAGATGGGACAGGGCTCGATGGCTACACCTTC. V is TRBV7-8 and J is TRBJ1-2; 9 bases match TRBD1. This CDR3 has 15 residues. V trimming: 1 base; J trimming: 6 bases; junction bases outside the gene matches: 6. Germline V gene lookup returns CDR1 SGHVS and CDR2 FQNEAQ.

In regard to this clone: Other DNA sequences in this specimen translate into the identical CDR3. V and J are TRBV5-1 and TRBJ1-1; no clear D gene. With 0 bases removed from V and 2 bases from J, the gap between germline ends came to 8 bases. The CDR3 covers 14 residues. Germline lookup yields CDR1 SGHRS and CDR2 YFSETQ. CDR3 sequence: CASSLERGNTEAFF. CDR3 DNA sequence: TGCGCCAGCAGCTTGGAACGGGGTAACACTGAAGCTTTCTTT.

The chain couples TRBV6-2 or TRBV6-3 to TRBJ2-2; maybe TRBD1 (6 bases). Germline V CDR1 and CDR2: MNHEY, SVGEGT. This CDR3 has 21 residues. V lost 5 bases and J lost 2, with 30 bases in between. CDR3 sequence (DNA): TGTGCCAGCAGTCATTACCTTCACCCGTGGGACACCCTCTACAACACCGGGGAGCTGTTTTTT. Its translation: CASSHYLHPWDTLYNTGELFF.

The chain couples TRBV27 to TRBJ2-1, with TRBD2 matching 11 bases. After removal of 2 bases from V and 7 bases from J, the junction contained 7 bases not matched to a gene. The germline gives CDR1 MNHEY, CDR2 SMNVEV (reference sequence). This CDR3 comprises 16 residues. The CDR3 spells CASSLKTSGTRNEQFF. As DNA, the CDR3 is TGTGCCAGCAGTTTAAAGACTAGCGGGACGCGTAATGAGCAGTTCTTC.

This clone was detected once. This chain joins TRBV5-1 and TRBJ1-2, with D maybe TRBD1 (5 bases). With 4 bases removed from V and 7 bases from J, the gap between germline ends came to 14 bases. The CDR3 sequence is 13 residues long. Germline CDR1 reads SGHRS; CDR2 reads YFSETQ. The CDR3 sequence: CASSQQDAGGYTF. CDR3 DNA sequence: TGCGCCAGCAGCCAACAGGACGCCGGTGGCTACACCTTC.

The V and J genes are TRBV7-2 and TRBJ1-1; TRBD1 is a possible D gene (6 bases). This CDR3 spans 15 amino acids. Trimming pared 5 bases from V and 3 bases from J, leaving 16 bases between. Germline V gene lookup returns CDR1 SGHTA and CDR2 FQGNSA. The CDR3 is CASSRREGVYTEAFF. The CDR3 nucleotides are TGTGCCAGCAGCCGGCGTGAGGGGGTTTACACTGAAGCTTTCTTT.

The rearrangement uses TRBV7-3 and TRBJ2-2; maybe TRBD2 (6 bases). This CDR3 is built from 12 residues. V lost 8 bases, J lost 5 bases, and 9 bases lay in between. The germline gives CDR1 SGHTA, CDR2 FQGTGA. The chain's CDR3 is CASGGRTGELFF. CDR3 in DNA: TGTGCCAGCGGAGGGAGAACCGGGGAGCTGTTTTTT.